This T cell receptor (beta chain) was observed in a study of blood T cell repertoires in COVID-19. Study-wide context: Sources were T cells, B-cell-depleted T cells, or PBMCs; the material itself was cDNA or gDNA.

In the original analysis: Reference gene primer amplification in the assay estimated nucleated cell counts. Profiling relied on immunoSEQ multiplex PCR, and the TCRdb table lists in-frame clones only, not all of them. V and J calls and clone size are given by that table; D and trimming were obtained from the DNA. The sample lists about 63,000 clones, 81% occurring once. Followed longitudinally, the Seattle patients had been enrolled during active infection. The receptor was derived from a man aged 55 to 70 with COVID-19, enrolled during active disease. The sequenced sample consisted of peripheral blood.

CDR3 nucleotide sequence: TGTGCCACCAGCAGAGATTGGGGAGGGAACGAGCAGTACTTC. Amino acid sequence: CATSRDWGGNEQYF. The chain recombines TRBV15 with TRBJ2-7; 7 bases align to TRBD2. V trimming: 0 bases; J trimming: 5 bases; junction bases outside the gene matches: 4. This CDR3 region has 14 residues. The germline V gene encodes CDR1 LNHNV and CDR2 YYDKDF (reference sequence).